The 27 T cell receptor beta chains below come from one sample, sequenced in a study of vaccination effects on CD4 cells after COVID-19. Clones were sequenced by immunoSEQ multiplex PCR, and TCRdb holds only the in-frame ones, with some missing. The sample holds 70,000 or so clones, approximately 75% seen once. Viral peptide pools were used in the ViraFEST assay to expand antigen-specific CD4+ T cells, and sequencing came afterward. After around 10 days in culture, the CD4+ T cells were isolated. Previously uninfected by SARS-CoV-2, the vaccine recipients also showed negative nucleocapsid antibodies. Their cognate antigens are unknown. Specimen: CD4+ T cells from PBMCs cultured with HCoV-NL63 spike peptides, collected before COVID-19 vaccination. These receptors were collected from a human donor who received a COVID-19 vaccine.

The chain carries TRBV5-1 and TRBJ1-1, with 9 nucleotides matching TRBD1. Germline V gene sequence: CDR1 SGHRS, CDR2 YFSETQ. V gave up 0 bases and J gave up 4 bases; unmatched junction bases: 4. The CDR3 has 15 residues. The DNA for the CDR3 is TGCGCCAGCAGCTTGGCCGTGACAGGGGGCACTGAAGCTTTCTTT. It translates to CASSLAVTGGTEAFF.

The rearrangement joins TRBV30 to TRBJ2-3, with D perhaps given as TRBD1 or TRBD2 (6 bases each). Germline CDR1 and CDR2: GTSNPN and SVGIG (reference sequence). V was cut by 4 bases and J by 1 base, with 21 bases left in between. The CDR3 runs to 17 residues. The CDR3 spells CAWNRAFWGAGTDTQYF. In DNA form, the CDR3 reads TGTGCCTGGAACAGGGCTTTCTGGGGGGCAGGCACAGATACGCAGTATTTT.

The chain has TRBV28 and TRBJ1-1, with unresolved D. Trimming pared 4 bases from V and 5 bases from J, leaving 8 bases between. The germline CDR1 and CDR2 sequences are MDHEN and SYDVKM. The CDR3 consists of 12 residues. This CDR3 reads CASSSRVTEAFF. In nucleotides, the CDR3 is TGTGCCAGCAGTTCTCGGGTGACTGAAGCTTTCTTT. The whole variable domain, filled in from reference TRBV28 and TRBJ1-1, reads DVKVTQSSRYLVKRTGEKVFLECVQDMDHENMFWYRQDPGLGLRLIYFSYDVKMKEKGDIPEGYSVSREKKERFSLILESASTNQTSMYLCASSSRVTEAFFGQGTRLTVV.

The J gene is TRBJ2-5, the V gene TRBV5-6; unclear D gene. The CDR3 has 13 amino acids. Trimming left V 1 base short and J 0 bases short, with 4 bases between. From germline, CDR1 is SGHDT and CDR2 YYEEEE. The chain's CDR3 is CASSLTDQETQYF. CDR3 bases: TGTGCCAGCAGCTTGACAGACCAAGAGACCCAGTACTTC.

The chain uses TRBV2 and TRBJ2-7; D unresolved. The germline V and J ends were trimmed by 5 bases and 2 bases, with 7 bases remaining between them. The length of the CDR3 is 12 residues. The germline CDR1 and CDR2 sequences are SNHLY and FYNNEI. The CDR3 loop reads CASSYAPYEQYV. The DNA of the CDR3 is TGTGCCAGCAGTTATGCACCCTACGAGCAGTACGTC.

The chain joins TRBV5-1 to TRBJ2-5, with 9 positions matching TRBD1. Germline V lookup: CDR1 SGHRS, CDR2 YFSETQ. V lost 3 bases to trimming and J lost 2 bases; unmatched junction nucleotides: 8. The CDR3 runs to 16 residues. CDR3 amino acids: CASSSGYRGPQETQYF. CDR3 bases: TGCGCCAGCAGCTCTGGATACAGGGGGCCGCAAGAGACCCAGTACTTC.

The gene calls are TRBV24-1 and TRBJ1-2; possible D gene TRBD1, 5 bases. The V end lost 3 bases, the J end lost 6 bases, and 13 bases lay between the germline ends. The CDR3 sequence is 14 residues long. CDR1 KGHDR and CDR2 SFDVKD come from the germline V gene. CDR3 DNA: TGTGCCACCAGTGATGAGGGCAGGGCCGATGGCTACACCTTC. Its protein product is CATSDEGRADGYTF.

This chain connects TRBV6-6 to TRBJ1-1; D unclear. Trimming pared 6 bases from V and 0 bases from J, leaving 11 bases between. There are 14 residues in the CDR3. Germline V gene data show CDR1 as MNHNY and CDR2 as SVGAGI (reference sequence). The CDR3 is CASRLGVLNTEAFF. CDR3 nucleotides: TGTGCCAGCAGACTCGGTGTTTTGAACACTGAAGCTTTCTTT.

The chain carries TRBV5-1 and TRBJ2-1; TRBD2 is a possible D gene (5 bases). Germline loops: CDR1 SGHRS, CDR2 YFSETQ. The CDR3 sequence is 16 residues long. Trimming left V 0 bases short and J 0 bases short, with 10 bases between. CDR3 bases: TGCGCCAGCAGCTTGGAACGGGGAAGCTCCTACAATGAGCAGTTCTTC. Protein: CASSLERGSSYNEQFF.

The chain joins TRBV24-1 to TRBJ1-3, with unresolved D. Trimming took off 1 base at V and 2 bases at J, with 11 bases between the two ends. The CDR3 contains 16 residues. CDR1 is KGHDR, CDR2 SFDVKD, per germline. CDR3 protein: CATSDFEGQAGNTIYF. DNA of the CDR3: TGTGCCACCAGTGATTTTGAGGGCCAAGCTGGAAACACCATATATTTT.

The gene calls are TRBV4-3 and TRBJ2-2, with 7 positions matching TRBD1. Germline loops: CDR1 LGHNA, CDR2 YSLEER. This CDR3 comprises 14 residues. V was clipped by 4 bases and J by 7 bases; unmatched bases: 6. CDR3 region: CASSRRTGGGELFF. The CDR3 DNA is TGCGCCAGCAGCCGACGGACAGGAGGCGGGGAGCTGTTTTTT.

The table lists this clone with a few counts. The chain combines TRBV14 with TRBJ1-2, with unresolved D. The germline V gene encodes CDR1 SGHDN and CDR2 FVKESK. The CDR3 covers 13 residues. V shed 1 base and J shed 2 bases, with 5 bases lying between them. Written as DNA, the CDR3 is TGTGCCAGCAGCCAAGTGATAAACTATGGCTACACCTTC. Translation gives CASSQVINYGYTF. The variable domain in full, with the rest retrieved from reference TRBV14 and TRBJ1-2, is EAGVTQFPSHSVIEKGQTVTLRCDPISGHDNLYWYRRVMGKEIKFLLHFVKESKQDESGMPNNRFLAERTGGTYSTLKVQPAELEDSGVYFCASSQVINYGYTFGSGTRLTVV.

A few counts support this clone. This CDR3 is CASSDPLGELFF. CDR3 nucleotide sequence: TGCGCCAGCAGTGATCCTCTCGGGGAGCTGTTTTTT. The chain uses TRBV10-1 and TRBJ2-2; D unresolved. The V and J ends lost 3 bases and 7 bases respectively, with 6 bases between them. There are 12 residues in the CDR3. Germline-derived CDR1 and CDR2 are WNHNN and SYGVQD (reference sequence).

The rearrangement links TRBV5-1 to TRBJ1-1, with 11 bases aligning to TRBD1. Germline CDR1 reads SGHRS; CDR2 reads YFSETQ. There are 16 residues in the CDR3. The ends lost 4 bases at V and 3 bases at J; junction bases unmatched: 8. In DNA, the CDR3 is TGCGCCAGCAGCCTTAGGACAGGGGGCCTATACACTGAAGCTTTCTTT. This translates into CASSLRTGGLYTEAFF.

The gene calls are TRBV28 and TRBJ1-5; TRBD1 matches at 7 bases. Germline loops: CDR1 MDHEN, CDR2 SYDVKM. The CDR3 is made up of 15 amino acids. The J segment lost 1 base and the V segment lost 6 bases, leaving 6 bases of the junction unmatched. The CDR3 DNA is TGTGCCAGCAGGCTATCGGGACAGAGCAATCAGCCCCAGCATTTT. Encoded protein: CASRLSGQSNQPQHF.

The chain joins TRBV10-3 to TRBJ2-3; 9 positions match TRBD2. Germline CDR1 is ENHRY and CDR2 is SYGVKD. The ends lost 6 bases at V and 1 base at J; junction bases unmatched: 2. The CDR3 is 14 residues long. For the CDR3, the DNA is TGTGCCATCAGATCTAGCGGGGGCACAGATACGCAGTATTTT. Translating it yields CAIRSSGGTDTQYF.

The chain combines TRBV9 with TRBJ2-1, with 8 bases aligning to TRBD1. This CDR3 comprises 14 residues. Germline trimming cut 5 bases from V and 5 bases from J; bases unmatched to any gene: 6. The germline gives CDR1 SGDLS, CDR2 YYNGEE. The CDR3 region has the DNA TGTGCCAGCAGAGGCCGGGACAGGAACAATGAGCAGTTCTTC. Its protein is CASRGRDRNNEQFF. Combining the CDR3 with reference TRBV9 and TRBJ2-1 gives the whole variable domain DSGVTQTPKHLITATGQRVTLRCSPRSGDLSVYWYQQSLDQGLQFLIQYYNGEERAKGNILERFSAQQFPDLHSELNLSSLELGDSALYFCASRGRDRNNEQFFGPGTRLTVL.

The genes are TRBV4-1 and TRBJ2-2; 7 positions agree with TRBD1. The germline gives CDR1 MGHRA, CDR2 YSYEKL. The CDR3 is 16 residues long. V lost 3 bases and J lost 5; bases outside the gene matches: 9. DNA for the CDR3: TGCGCCAGCAGCCAGGGGCGACAGGGAAAAACCGGGGAGCTGTTTTTT. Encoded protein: CASSQGRQGKTGELFF.

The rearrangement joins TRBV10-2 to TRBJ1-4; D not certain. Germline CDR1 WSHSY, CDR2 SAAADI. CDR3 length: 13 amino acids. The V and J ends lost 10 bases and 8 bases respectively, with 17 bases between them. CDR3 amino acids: CATTQPGLEKLFF. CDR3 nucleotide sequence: TGCGCCACCACCCAGCCGGGGTTAGAAAAACTGTTTTTT.

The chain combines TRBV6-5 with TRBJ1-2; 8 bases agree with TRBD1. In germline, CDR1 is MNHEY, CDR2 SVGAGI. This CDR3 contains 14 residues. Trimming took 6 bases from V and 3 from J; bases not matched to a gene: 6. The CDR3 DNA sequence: TGTGCCAGCAGCTTTTCGACAGGGGACTATGGCTACACCTTC. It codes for CASSFSTGDYGYTF.

The CDR3 here is CASSPNAGANVLTF. In DNA, the CDR3 is TGTGCCAGCAGCCCGAATGCTGGGGCCAACGTCCTGACTTTC. The chain joins TRBV7-9 to TRBJ2-6; D is unclear. CDR1 SEHNR and CDR2 FQNEAQ come from the germline V gene (reference sequence). This CDR3 region has 14 residues. The V gene lost 5 bases and the J gene lost 2 bases, with 7 bases spanning the gap. Variable domain in full (rest from reference TRBV7-9 and TRBJ2-6): DTGVSQNPRHKITKRGQNVTFRCDPISEHNRLYWYRQTLGQGPEFLTYFQNEAQLEKSRLLSDRFSAERPKGSFSTLEIQRTEQGDSAMYLCASSPNAGANVLTFGAGSRLTVL.

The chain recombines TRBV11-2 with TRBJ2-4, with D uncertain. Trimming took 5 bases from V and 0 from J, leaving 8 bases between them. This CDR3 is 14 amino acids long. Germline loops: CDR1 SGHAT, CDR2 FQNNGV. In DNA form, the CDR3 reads TGTGCCAGCAGCCCTAGGGTAGCCAAAAACATTCAGTACTTC. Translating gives CASSPRVAKNIQYF. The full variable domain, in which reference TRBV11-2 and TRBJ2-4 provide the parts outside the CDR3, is EAGVAQSPRYKIIEKRQSVAFWCNPISGHATLYWYQQILGQGPKLLIQFQNNGVVDDSQLPKDRFSAERLKGVDSTLKIQPAKLEDSAVYLCASSPRVAKNIQYFGAGTRLSVL.

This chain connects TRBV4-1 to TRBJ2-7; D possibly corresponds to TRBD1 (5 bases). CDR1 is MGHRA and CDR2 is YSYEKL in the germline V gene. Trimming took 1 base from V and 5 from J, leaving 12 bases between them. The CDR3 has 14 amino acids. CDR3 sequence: CASSQALQGDEQYV. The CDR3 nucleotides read TGCGCCAGCAGCCAAGCCCTTCAGGGCGACGAGCAGTACGTC.

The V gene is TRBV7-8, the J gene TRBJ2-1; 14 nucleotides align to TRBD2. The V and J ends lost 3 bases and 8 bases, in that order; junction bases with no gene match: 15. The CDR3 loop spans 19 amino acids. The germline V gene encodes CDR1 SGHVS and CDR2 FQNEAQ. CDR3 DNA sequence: TGTGCCAGCAGCTTGGGAAAGACTAGCGGGGGGGCACTTGTGGATGAGCAGTTCTTC. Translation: CASSLGKTSGGALVDEQFF.

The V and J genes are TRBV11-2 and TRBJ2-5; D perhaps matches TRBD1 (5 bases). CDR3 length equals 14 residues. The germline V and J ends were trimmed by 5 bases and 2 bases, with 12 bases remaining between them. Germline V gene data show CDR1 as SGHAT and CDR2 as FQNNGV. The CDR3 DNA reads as TGTGCCAGCAGCCCAAAGACAGTACAAGAGACCCAGTACTTC. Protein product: CASSPKTVQETQYF.

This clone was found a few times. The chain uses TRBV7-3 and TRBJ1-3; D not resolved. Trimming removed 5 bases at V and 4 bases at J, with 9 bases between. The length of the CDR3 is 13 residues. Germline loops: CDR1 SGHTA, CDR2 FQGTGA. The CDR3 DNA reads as TGTGCCAGCAGCCCACGGGCAGGAAACACCATATATTTT. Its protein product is CASSPRAGNTIYF.

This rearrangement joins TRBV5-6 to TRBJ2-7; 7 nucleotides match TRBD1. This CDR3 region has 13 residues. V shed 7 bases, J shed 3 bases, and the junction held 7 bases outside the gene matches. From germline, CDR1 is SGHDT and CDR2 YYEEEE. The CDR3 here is CASGRQGVYEQYV. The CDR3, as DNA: TGTGCCAGCGGCAGACAGGGAGTCTACGAGCAGTACGTC.